The 21 T cell receptor beta chains below come from one sample, sequenced in a study of T-cell reconstitution after alpha-beta-depleted transplantation in children. This sample's TCRbeta library carried unique molecular identifier barcodes. MiXCR, applied by TCRdb to the PCR reads, yields one record per CDR3 protein. Of 800,000 to 1,000,000 distinct CDR3 sequences in the sample, 25% to 35% were seen once. Here the sequenced sample was PBMCs, mostly from graft donor cells, taken 360 days after TCRalphabeta/CD19-depleted stem cell transplant. Every receptor here comes from a boy in the first two years of life who had a stem cell transplant for SCID, so the T cells may come from the graft donor.

CDR3 nucleotides: TGCAGTGCTTTTCGGGATACATCAGTAAAACTGTTTTTT. It encodes CSAFRDTSVKLFF. The chain links TRBV20-1 to TRBJ1-4, with D unclear. Germline V lookup: CDR1 DFQATT, CDR2 SNEGSKA (reference sequence). The germline V and J ends were trimmed by 5 bases and 10 bases, with 17 bases remaining between them. The CDR3 runs 13 residues.

The chain couples TRBV12-3 or TRBV12-4 to TRBJ2-7, with D uncertain. This CDR3 contains 15 residues. V lost 2 bases and J lost 4, with 15 bases in between. DNA of the CDR3: TGTGCCAGCAGTTTAAGGAGTTCGGGCCCGTACGAGCAGTACTTC. Its protein product is CASSLRSSGPYEQYF.

This clonotype has more than one count but fewer than ten. V and J are TRBV5-1 and TRBJ2-7; 10 bases are a match to TRBD1. Germline values: CDR1 SGHRS, CDR2 YFSETQ. The CDR3 is 14 amino acids. J gave up 5 bases and V 4 bases, and 6 bases lay outside the gene matches. CDR3: CASSLGQGFHEQYF. The DNA for the CDR3 is TGCGCCAGCAGCCTGGGACAGGGGTTCCACGAGCAGTACTTC.

This clonotype has only a few counts. V and J are TRBV7-3 and TRBJ2-5; 9 bases line up with TRBD2. V gave up 0 bases and J gave up 5 bases; unmatched junction bases: 4. Germline V gives CDR1 SGHTA, CDR2 FQGTGA. This CDR3 is built from 15 residues. CDR3 sequence reads: CASSLTTSGGETQYF. The CDR3, as DNA: TGTGCCAGCAGCTTAACGACTAGCGGTGGGGAGACCCAGTACTTC.

In its sample, this clonotype was seen a few times. J is TRBJ2-2 and V is TRBV12-3 or TRBV12-4, with D possibly TRBD1 on 6 matching bases. With 4 bases removed from V and 4 bases from J, the gap between germline ends came to 13 bases. This CDR3 comprises 15 residues. The CDR3 sequence is CASSSRDIGTGELFF. The CDR3 DNA is TGTGCCAGCAGTTCCCGGGACATCGGCACCGGGGAGCTGTTTTTT.

This clonotype appeared a few times. This sequence joins TRBV20-1 and TRBJ2-3; TRBD1 might be the D (6 bases). CDR1 is DFQATT and CDR2 is SNEGSKA in the germline V gene (reference sequence). There are 15 residues in the CDR3. V was clipped by 3 bases and J by 6 bases, with 19 bases between them. The chain's CDR3 is CSASRQAQQGDTQYF. The CDR3 DNA is TGCAGTGCTAGTCGACAGGCCCAGCAGGGGGATACGCAGTATTTT.

The chain recombines TRBV6-2 or TRBV6-3 with TRBJ2-7, with 8 bases identical to TRBD2. This CDR3 contains 14 residues. Germline V gene sequence: CDR1 MNHEY, CDR2 SVGEGT. V lost 6 bases to trimming and J lost 4 bases; unmatched junction nucleotides: 8. The CDR3 DNA is TGTGCCAGCAGACCGGGACTAGTGTCTTACGAGCAGTACTTC. Protein sequence: CASRPGLVSYEQYF.

The rearrangement links TRBV20-1 to TRBJ2-7; no firm D call. CDR1 is DFQATT and CDR2 is SNEGSKA in the germline V gene (reference sequence). V lost 6 bases to trimming and J lost 1 base, with 16 bases between them. The CDR3 loop spans 14 amino acids. The CDR3 DNA follows: TGCAGTGCGTTAGAGCGCCCAACTTCCTACGAGCAGTACTTC. It specifies CSALERPTSYEQYF.

This clonotype was seen a handful of times. CDR3 coding DNA: TGTGCCAGCAGCCGTAGTCCCCAGAACACAGATACGCAGTATTTT. Translating gives CASSRSPQNTDTQYF. The chain carries TRBV7-8 and TRBJ2-3; D gene unclear. V was pared by 5 bases and J by 2 bases, with 14 bases between. This CDR3 comprises 15 residues. Germline V lookup: CDR1 SGHVS, CDR2 FQNEAQ.

The sample holds a few counts of this clonotype. The chain links TRBV2 to TRBJ2-2, with TRBD2 as a possible D gene (5 bases). Germline V CDR1 and CDR2: SNHLY, FYNNEI. The V end was cut by 6 bases, the J end by 5 bases, with 10 bases between. CDR3 length: 13 residues. CDR3 coding DNA: TGTGCCAGCAGCCTACTAGTGACCGGGGAGCTGTTTTTT. This gives the protein CASSLLVTGELFF.

The chain links TRBV2 to TRBJ2-7; maybe TRBD1 (5 bases). Germline CDR1 and CDR2: SNHLY and FYNNEI. V was trimmed by 2 bases and J by 0 bases, leaving 8 bases between them. This CDR3 spans 14 amino acids. Written as DNA, the CDR3 is TGTGCCAGCAGTGAAACGGACACCTCCTACGAGCAGTACTTC. This encodes CASSETDTSYEQYF.

This clonotype was counted ten times or more. The rearrangement joins TRBV12-3 or TRBV12-4 to TRBJ2-3; 9 bases map to TRBD1. With 2 bases clipped from V and 5 bases from J, the junction kept 2 bases outside the gene matches. CDR3 length: 14 amino acids. The CDR3 loop reads CASSLRQGVDTQYF. CDR3 coding DNA: TGTGCCAGCAGTTTACGACAGGGGGTAGATACGCAGTATTTT.

This clonotype came up a few times. The chain combines TRBV6-1 with TRBJ2-2; 8 bases line up with TRBD1. With 6 bases clipped from V and 3 bases from J, the junction kept 6 bases outside the gene matches. Germline lookup yields CDR1 MNHNS and CDR2 SASEGT. The CDR3 is 15 amino acids. CDR3 DNA sequence: TGTGCCAGCAGCCCAGACAGGGGACACACCGGGGAGCTGTTTTTT. This sequence encodes CASSPDRGHTGELFF.

For the CDR3, the DNA is TGCAGTGCTAAGGGGTGGGGGCAGTATTTT. Encoded protein: CSAKGWGQYF. The chain combines TRBV20-1 with TRBJ2-3; D may be TRBD1 (5 bases). V shed 4 bases and J shed 11 bases, with 10 bases lying between them. Germline V gene sequence: CDR1 DFQATT, CDR2 SNEGSKA (reference sequence). The CDR3 sequence is 10 residues long.

V gene TRBV2 combines with J gene TRBJ2-1; TRBD2 is a possible D gene (7 bases). Germline V CDR1 and CDR2: SNHLY, FYNNEI. The V end was cut by 0 bases, the J end by 7 bases, with 19 bases between. CDR3 length equals 17 residues. The CDR3: CASSEALLSRGANEQFF. The CDR3 region has the DNA TGTGCCAGCAGTGAAGCGCTTCTTTCACGGGGGGCAAATGAGCAGTTCTTC.

The V and J genes are TRBV15 and TRBJ1-5; 7 bases are a match to TRBD1. Unmatched junction bases numbered 11, after V lost 5 bases and J lost 7 bases. Germline V gene sequence: CDR1 LNHNV, CDR2 YYDKDF (reference sequence). The CDR3 sequence is 15 residues long. CDR3 amino acids: CATSGAPGQRQPQHF. The CDR3 bases are TGTGCCACCAGCGGAGCTCCGGGACAGCGACAGCCCCAGCATTTT.

This clonotype has a handful of counts. This sequence joins TRBV10-3 and TRBJ2-7; 7 bases align to TRBD2. This CDR3 spans 13 amino acids. With 6 bases clipped from V and 4 bases from J, the junction kept 6 bases outside the gene matches. Germline CDR1 reads ENHRY; CDR2 reads SYGVKD. In DNA, the CDR3 is TGTGCCATCAGAGCGGGACCTACGTACGAGCAGTACTTC. It translates to CAIRAGPTYEQYF.

The chain joins TRBV7-2 to TRBJ2-1; possible D gene TRBD1, 6 bases. The germline gives CDR1 SGHTA, CDR2 FQGNSA. The CDR3 consists of 16 residues. Trimming took off 0 bases at V and 9 bases at J, with 18 bases between the two ends. Here the CDR3 reads CASSLAGDRRKGEQFF. The CDR3 bases are TGTGCCAGCAGCTTAGCGGGCGACAGGAGGAAGGGTGAGCAGTTCTTC.

This clonotype appeared a few times. The chain's CDR3 is CASSLDPLAGAFGEQFF. CDR3 DNA: TGTGCCAGCAGCTTAGATCCGCTAGCGGGGGCCTTTGGTGAGCAGTTCTTC. V is TRBV7-7 and J is TRBJ2-1; 10 bases fit TRBD2. The germline gives CDR1 SSHAT, CDR2 FNYEAQ (reference sequence). The V gene end was trimmed by 1 base and the J gene end by 9 bases; junction bases not matched to a gene: 12. The CDR3 totals 17 residues.

This clonotype was observed a few times. The chain has TRBV20-1 and TRBJ1-6, with D unresolved. CDR1 is DFQATT, CDR2 SNEGSKA, per germline (reference sequence). V lost 1 base and J 14 bases, leaving 12 bases between the germline ends. The CDR3 has 12 amino acids. The CDR3 spells CSARGGQSALHF. The CDR3 nucleotides read TGCAGTGCTAGAGGTGGGCAGTCAGCCCTCCACTTT.

This clonotype was found a few times. The chain joins TRBV28 to TRBJ2-3, with unresolved D. Trimming shortened V by 5 bases and J by 0 bases, and 12 bases separated the two germline ends. CDR3 size: 15 residues. Germline V gene data show CDR1 as MDHEN and CDR2 as SYDVKM. DNA for the CDR3: TGTGCCAGCAGTCTCCTATTGGACAGCACAGATACGCAGTATTTT. Amino acids: CASSLLLDSTDTQYF.